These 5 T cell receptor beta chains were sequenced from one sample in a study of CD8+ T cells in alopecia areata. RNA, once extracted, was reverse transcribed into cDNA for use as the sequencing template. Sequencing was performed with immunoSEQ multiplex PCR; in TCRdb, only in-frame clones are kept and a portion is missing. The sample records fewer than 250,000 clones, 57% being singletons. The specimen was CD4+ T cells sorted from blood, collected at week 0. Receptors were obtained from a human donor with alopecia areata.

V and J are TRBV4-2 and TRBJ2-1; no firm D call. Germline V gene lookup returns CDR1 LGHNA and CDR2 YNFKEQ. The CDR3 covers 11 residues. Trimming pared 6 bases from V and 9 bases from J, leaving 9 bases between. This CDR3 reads CASRGWGEQFF. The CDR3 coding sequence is TGTGCCAGCAGGGGTTGGGGTGAGCAGTTCTTC.

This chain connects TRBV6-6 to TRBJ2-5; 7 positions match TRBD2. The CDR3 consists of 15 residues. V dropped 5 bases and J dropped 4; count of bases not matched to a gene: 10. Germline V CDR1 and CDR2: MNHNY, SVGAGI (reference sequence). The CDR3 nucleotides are TGTGCCAGCAGTCCCCACTGGCGGGAGTCAGAGACCCAGTACTTC. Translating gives CASSPHWRESETQYF.

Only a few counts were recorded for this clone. The CDR3 DNA is TGCAGCGTTGCCCACAGGGCCGCAGATACGCAGTATTTT. Translation gives CSVAHRAADTQYF. The chain couples TRBV29-1 to TRBJ2-3; tentatively, D is TRBD1 (6 bases). CDR3 length equals 13 residues. Trimming shortened V by 4 bases and J by 4 bases, and 12 bases separated the two germline ends. CDR1 is SQVTM, CDR2 ANQGSEA, per germline.

DNA of the CDR3: TGCGCCAGCAGCCAAGGCCAGGGCGGGAGGGACTACGAGCAGTACTTC. This gives the protein CASSQGQGGRDYEQYF. This rearrangement joins TRBV4-1 to TRBJ2-7, with 9 bases aligning to TRBD2. This CDR3 region has 16 residues. Unmatched junction bases numbered 7, after V lost 1 base and J lost 3 bases. CDR1 MGHRA and CDR2 YSYEKL come from the germline V gene.

This CDR3 is CASSDSGGRTGELFF. In DNA, the CDR3 is TGTGCCAGCAGCGATAGCGGGGGGCGTACCGGGGAGCTGTTTTTT. The genes are TRBV7-2 and TRBJ2-2, with TRBD2 matching over 10 bases. J lost 5 bases, V lost 5 bases, and 5 bases had no gene match. CDR3 length equals 15 residues. Germline CDR1 SGHTA, CDR2 FQGNSA.